The source of this TCR beta chain is a study of blood T cell repertoires in COVID-19. Study in general: Spain, Italy and the United States supplied samples that represented acute and convalescent COVID-19. T cells, B-cell-depleted T cells, or PBMCs supplied cDNA or gDNA.

In the original workflow: Amplification of reference gene primers was used by the study to estimate nucleated cell counts. Assay used: immunoSEQ multiplex PCR; TCRdb lists only in-frame clones, some missing. V and J calls and clone size are given by that table; D and trimming were obtained from the DNA. Here the sample spans approximately 100,000 clones, roughly nine tenths being singletons. In germline, CDR1 is MDHEN, CDR2 SYDVKM. The trim removed 7 bases at V and 0 bases at J, leaving 7 bases unmatched. The CDR3 covers 15 residues. The chain employs TRBV28 and TRBJ2-7, with 9 bases aligning to TRBD1. Sequencing was done on a sample of peripheral blood. The TCR originated in a man in his fifties or sixties with acute or convalescent COVID-19. For the CDR3, the DNA is TGTGCCAGCAATACATGGGACAGGGTCTCCTACGAGCAGTACTTC. This gives the protein CASNTWDRVSYEQYF.